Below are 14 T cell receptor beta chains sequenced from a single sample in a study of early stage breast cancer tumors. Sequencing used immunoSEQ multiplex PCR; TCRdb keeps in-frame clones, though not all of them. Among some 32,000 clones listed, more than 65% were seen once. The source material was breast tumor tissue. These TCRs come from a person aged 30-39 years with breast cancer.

CDR3 sequence reads: CASSPSRRLDTQYF. The CDR3 coding sequence is TGTGCCAGCAGCCCGAGTCGGAGGCTAGATACGCAGTATTTT. The V and J genes are TRBV11-3 and TRBJ2-3; the D gene is possibly TRBD2 (5 bases). Germline V gene sequence: CDR1 SGHNT, CDR2 YENEEA. The V end lost 5 bases, the J end lost 5 bases, and 14 bases lay between the germline ends. The CDR3 runs to 14 residues.

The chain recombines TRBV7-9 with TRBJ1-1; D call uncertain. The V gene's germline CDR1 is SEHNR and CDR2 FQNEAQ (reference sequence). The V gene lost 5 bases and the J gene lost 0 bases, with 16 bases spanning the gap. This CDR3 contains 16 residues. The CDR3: CASSTTRVLLNTEAFF. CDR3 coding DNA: TGTGCCAGCAGCACTACGAGGGTACTCCTGAACACTGAAGCTTTCTTT. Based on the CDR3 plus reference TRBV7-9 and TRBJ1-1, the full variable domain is DTGVSQNPRHKITKRGQNVTFRCDPISEHNRLYWYRQTLGQGPEFLTYFQNEAQLEKSRLLSDRFSAERPKGSFSTLEIQRTEQGDSAMYLCASSTTRVLLNTEAFFGQGTRLTVV.

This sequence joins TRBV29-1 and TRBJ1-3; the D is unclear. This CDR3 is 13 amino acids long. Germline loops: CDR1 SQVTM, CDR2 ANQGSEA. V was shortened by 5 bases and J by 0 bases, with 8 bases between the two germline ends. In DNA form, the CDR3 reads TGCAGCGTTCGGCCAGGCTCTGGAAACACCATATATTTT. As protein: CSVRPGSGNTIYF.

The CDR3 sequence is CASSLWFYQRDYEQYF. CDR3 nucleotides: TGTGCCAGCAGCTTGTGGTTCTATCAGCGGGATTACGAGCAGTACTTC. The chain joins TRBV5-6 to TRBJ2-7; 7 nucleotides align to TRBD2. Per the germline V gene, CDR1 is SGHDT and CDR2 is YYEEEE. This CDR3 comprises 16 residues. J gave up 4 bases and V 1 base, and 11 bases lay outside the gene matches.

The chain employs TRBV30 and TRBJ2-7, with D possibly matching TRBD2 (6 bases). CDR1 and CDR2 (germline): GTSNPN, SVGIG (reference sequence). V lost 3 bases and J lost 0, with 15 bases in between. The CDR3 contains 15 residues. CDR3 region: CAWSRGAGSSYEQYF. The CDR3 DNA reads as TGTGCCTGGAGCCGCGGGGCAGGGAGCTCCTACGAGCAGTACTTC.

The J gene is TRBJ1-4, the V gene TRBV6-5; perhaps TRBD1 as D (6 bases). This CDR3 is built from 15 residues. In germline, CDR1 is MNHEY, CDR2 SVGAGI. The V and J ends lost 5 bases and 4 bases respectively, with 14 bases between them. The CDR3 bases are TGTGCCAGCAGTCCGTGGGGACATCTTAATGAAAAACTGTTTTTT. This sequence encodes CASSPWGHLNEKLFF.

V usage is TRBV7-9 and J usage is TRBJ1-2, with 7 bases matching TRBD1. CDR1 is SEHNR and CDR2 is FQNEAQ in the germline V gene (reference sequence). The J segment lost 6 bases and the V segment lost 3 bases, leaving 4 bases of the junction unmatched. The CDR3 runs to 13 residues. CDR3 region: CASSFQGEDGYTF. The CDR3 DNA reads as TGTGCCAGCAGCTTCCAGGGGGAGGATGGCTACACCTTC.

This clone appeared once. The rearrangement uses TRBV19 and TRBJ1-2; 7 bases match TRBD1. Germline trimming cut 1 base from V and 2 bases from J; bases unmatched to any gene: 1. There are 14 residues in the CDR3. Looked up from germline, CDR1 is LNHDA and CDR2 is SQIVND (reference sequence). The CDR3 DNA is TGTGCCAGTAGTATAGGACAGGGAAACTATGGCTACACCTTC. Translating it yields CASSIGQGNYGYTF.

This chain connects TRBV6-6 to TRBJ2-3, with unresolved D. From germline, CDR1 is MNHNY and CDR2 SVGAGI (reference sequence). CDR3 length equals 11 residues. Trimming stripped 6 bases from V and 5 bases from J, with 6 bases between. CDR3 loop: CASSLKDTQYF. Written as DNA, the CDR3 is TGTGCCAGCAGCCTCAAAGATACGCAGTATTTT.

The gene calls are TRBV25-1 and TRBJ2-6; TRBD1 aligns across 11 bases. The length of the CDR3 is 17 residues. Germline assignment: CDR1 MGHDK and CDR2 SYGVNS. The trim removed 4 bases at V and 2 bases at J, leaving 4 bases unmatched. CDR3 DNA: TGTGCCAGCAGTGCCGGGACAGGGGGGCCTGGGGCCAACGTCCTGACTTTC. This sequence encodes CASSAGTGGPGANVLTF.

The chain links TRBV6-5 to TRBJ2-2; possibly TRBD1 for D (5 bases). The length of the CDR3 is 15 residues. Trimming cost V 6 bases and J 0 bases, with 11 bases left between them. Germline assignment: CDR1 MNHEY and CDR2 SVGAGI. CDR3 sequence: CASSPDRSNTGELFF. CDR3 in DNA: TGTGCCAGCAGCCCTGACAGATCGAACACCGGGGAGCTGTTTTTT.

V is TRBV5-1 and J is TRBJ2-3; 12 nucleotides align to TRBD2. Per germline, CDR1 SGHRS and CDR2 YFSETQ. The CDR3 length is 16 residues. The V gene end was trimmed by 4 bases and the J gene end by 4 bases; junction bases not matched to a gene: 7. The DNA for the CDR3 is TGCGCCAGCAGCCTGGGACTAGCGGGTTTCTCAGATACGCAGTATTTT. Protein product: CASSLGLAGFSDTQYF.

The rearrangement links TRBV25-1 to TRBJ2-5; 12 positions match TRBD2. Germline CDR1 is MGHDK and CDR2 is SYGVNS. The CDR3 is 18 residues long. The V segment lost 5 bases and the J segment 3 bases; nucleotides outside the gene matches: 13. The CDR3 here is CASSTLGLAGHVEETQYF. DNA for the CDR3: TGTGCCAGCAGTACCCTGGGACTAGCGGGTCACGTAGAAGAGACCCAGTACTTC.

CDR3 loop: CASSQGRGDGSPLHF. In nucleotides, the CDR3 is TGTGCCAGCAGCCAGGGTCGGGGGGACGGGTCACCCCTCCACTTT. The chain combines TRBV7-2 with TRBJ1-6; D might be TRBD1 (5 bases). The CDR3 length is 15 residues. Trimming pared 5 bases from V and 10 bases from J, leaving 18 bases between. Germline-derived CDR1 and CDR2 are SGHTA and FQGNSA.